The entry below gives a single T cell receptor beta chain sequence along with its context. Here immunoSEQ multiplex PCR was the method, and the copy in TCRdb shows in-frame clones only, minus some. This sample yields about 2.1 million clones, of which just under 95% are seen a single time; approximately 1.7% belongs to the top ten. Positively selected for CCR7, the CD45RO-negative cells used as naive CD8 cells excluded terminally differentiated effector memory CD45RA+ cells. Donors, without exception, were Caucasian adults residing in Nashville, Tennessee. This specimen belongs to a study of shared clonotypes between healthy human individuals. Material: naive CD8+ T cells from PBMCs. The TCR originated in a man aged 18 to 30 in good health. Some clones in this sample may be carry-over from other donors' samples.

CDR3 residues: CASSEVWKIDGETQYF. CDR3 sequence (DNA): TGTGCCAGCAGTGAAGTCTGGAAGATAGATGGAGAGACCCAGTACTTC. This chain links TRBV6-1 with TRBJ2-5; no clear D gene. Germline CDR1 reads MNHNS; CDR2 reads SASEGT. The CDR3 sequence is 16 residues long. V lost 1 base to trimming and J lost 4 bases, with 16 bases between them.